This T cell receptor beta chain was sequenced for a study of blood T cell repertoires in COVID-19. The repertoire was sequenced with immunoSEQ multiplex PCR; TCRdb's copy has only in-frame clones and lacks some. Of a few hundred thousand clones listed, 87% were seen once; the top ten hold about 8%. The V end lost 2 bases, the J end lost 2 bases, and 11 bases lay between the germline ends. Germline-derived CDR1 and CDR2 are KGHSH and LQKENI. CDR3 length: 15 residues. This TCR was sampled from a woman between 50 and 59 years old who had recovered from COVID-19. The rearrangement uses TRBV18 and TRBJ2-3; a weak D match, TRBD2 (6 bases). Sequences were obtained from peripheral blood. Here the CDR3 reads CASSPNSGPTDTQYF. As DNA, the CDR3 is TGTGCCAGCTCACCAAACAGCGGGCCCACAGATACGCAGTATTTT.